Each of the 8 T cell receptor beta chains below was sequenced from the same sample in a study of beta chain features in type 1 diabetes. Every isolated RNA sample was fully reverse transcribed, so sequencing captured expressed TCRB transcripts. Using immunoSEQ multiplex PCR, the repertoire was profiled, and TCRdb retains in-frame clones only, with some absent. The data contain about 360,000 clones, about 12% of them singletons. The material sequenced was naive CD4+ T cells from blood. Source of these receptors: a man younger than 30 in good health.

This clone was counted a few times. The chain couples TRBV29-1 to TRBJ1-1; possibly TRBD1 for D (6 bases). CDR1 is SQVTM, CDR2 ANQGSEA, per germline. The V end was cut by 7 bases, the J end by 4 bases, with 13 bases between. The CDR3 extends over 12 amino acids. The CDR3 region has the DNA TGCAGCGGGGGAACAGGGATCACTGAAGCTTTCTTT. Translated: CSGGTGITEAFF.

V is TRBV18 and J is TRBJ2-7, with 11 bases matching TRBD1. This CDR3 has 14 residues. V trimming: 3 bases; J trimming: 6 bases; junction bases outside the gene matches: 4. Per the germline V gene, CDR1 is KGHSH and CDR2 is LQKENI. In nucleotides, the CDR3 is TGTGCCAGCTCACCTGGGACAGGGGGATTCGAGCAGTACTTC. It encodes CASSPGTGGFEQYF.

This clone has only a few counts. The chain combines TRBV29-1 with TRBJ1-3; no clear D gene. This CDR3 region has 14 residues. The V gene's germline CDR1 is SQVTM and CDR2 ANQGSEA. V gave up 5 bases and J gave up 0 bases, with 11 bases separating them. In nucleotides, the CDR3 is TGCAGCGTTATAGACGGGAGCTCTGGAAACACCATATATTTT. Its protein product is CSVIDGSSGNTIYF. Together with reference TRBV29-1 and TRBJ1-3, the CDR3 gives the full variable domain: SAVISQKPSRDICQRGTSLTIQCQVDSQVTMMFWYRQQPGQSLTLIATANQGSEATYESGFVIDKFPISRPNLTFSTLTVSNMSPEDSSIYLCSVIDGSSGNTIYFGEGSWLTVV.

This clone came up a few times. This CDR3 is CAISAESGANVLTF. CDR3 DNA: TGTGCCATCAGTGCAGAATCTGGGGCCAACGTCCTGACTTTC. The chain links TRBV10-3 to TRBJ2-6; the D is unclear. The CDR3 length is 14 residues. Germline V CDR1 and CDR2: ENHRY, SYGVKD. V gave up 4 bases and J gave up 1 base, with 5 bases separating them.

This clone was detected only a few times. This chain joins TRBV7-2 and TRBJ2-5; 7 bases line up with TRBD1. The germline V gene encodes CDR1 SGHTA and CDR2 FQGNSA. V shed 5 bases and J 5 bases; nucleotides not matched to a gene: 14. The CDR3 has 16 residues. As DNA, the CDR3 is TGTGCCAGCAGCGGTATGGGACAGCTACAGCGGGAGACCCAGTACTTC. Residues: CASSGMGQLQRETQYF.

This clone was detected a few times. The genes are TRBV30 and TRBJ2-7, with no clear D. CDR1 is GTSNPN and CDR2 is SVGIG in the germline V gene (reference sequence). Trimming shortened V by 2 bases and J by 4 bases, and 12 bases separated the two germline ends. This CDR3 contains 13 residues. This CDR3 reads CAWSSSYPYEQYF. CDR3 DNA: TGTGCCTGGAGTTCGTCCTATCCTTACGAGCAGTACTTC.

This clone appeared a few times. The V call is TRBV29-1, the J call TRBJ1-2, with TRBD1 as a possible D gene (5 bases). Germline loops: CDR1 SQVTM, CDR2 ANQGSEA. V was shortened by 4 bases and J by 0 bases, with 18 bases between the two germline ends. This CDR3 is built from 16 residues. The CDR3 DNA is TGCAGCGTTGGGAGGAATTCGGGGGGAGCTAACTATGGCTACACCTTC. It encodes CSVGRNSGGANYGYTF. Complete variable domain (other parts from reference TRBV29-1 and TRBJ1-2): SAVISQKPSRDICQRGTSLTIQCQVDSQVTMMFWYRQQPGQSLTLIATANQGSEATYESGFVIDKFPISRPNLTFSTLTVSNMSPEDSSIYLCSVGRNSGGANYGYTFGSGTRLTVV.

V and J are TRBV7-9 and TRBJ2-6; 8 nucleotides line up with TRBD1. Looked up from germline, CDR1 is SEHNR and CDR2 is FQNEAQ (reference sequence). CDR3 length equals 18 residues. J gave up 1 base and V 2 bases, and 7 bases lay outside the gene matches. The CDR3 DNA is TGTGCCAGCAGCTTATTCAGGGGGCGTGGGTCTGGGGCCAACGTCCTGACTTTC. It specifies CASSLFRGRGSGANVLTF. Full variable domain (outside the CDR3, taken from reference TRBV7-9 and TRBJ2-6): DTGVSQNPRHKITKRGQNVTFRCDPISEHNRLYWYRQTLGQGPEFLTYFQNEAQLEKSRLLSDRFSAERPKGSFSTLEIQRTEQGDSAMYLCASSLFRGRGSGANVLTFGAGSRLTVL.